A selection of T cell receptor beta chains follows, all from one sample in a study of PD-1 blockade in classical Hodgkin lymphoma. Profiling relied on immunoSEQ multiplex PCR, and the TCRdb table lists in-frame clones only, not all of them. The sample yields 22,000 or so clones, roughly 75% seen once. The sample here was peripheral blood mononuclear cells (PBMCs), taken before the second cycle of nivolumab. These receptor sequences come from a human donor with classical Hodgkin lymphoma. The conserved cysteine and the conserved F or W are not part of the CDR3 here. Clone sizes are given selectively: once, few, many, or a class where the clone is expanded.

clone_size,v_call,cdr3_aa
once,TRBV30,AWSRRRGQMNTEAF
NA,TRBV5-1,ASSFPSGSTDTQY
NA,TRBV27,ASSLRGTGGIMNTEAF
NA,TRBV4-1,ASSQVSLAGEQF
NA,TRBV6-5,ASSDVPQNQPQH
NA,TRBV14,ASSQDWGGGNQPQH
NA,TRBV7-8,ASSSGVGVRGTEAF
NA,TRBV7-6,ASSLDPVPGELF
few,TRBV7-9,ASSLEYEQY
few,TRBV2,ASRAGRNNQPQH
NA,TRBV29-1,SVSDRVGTEAF
NA,TRBV30,ACGGSTDTQY
NA,TRBV6-6,ASKEASGRMNEQF
NA,TRBV4-3,ASSQNLGYT
NA,TRBV4-1,ASSQVGRGGRNTQY
NA,TRBV6-4,ASSDSLAGGGTDTQY
NA,TRBV7-2,ASNRLNTDTQY
NA,TRBV11-2,ASSPTRDSKETQY
NA,TRBV11-3,ASSLRGAGGHNEQF
NA,TRBV7-8,ASSLEVGSGAGANVLT
NA,TRBV6-4,ASSVQENTEAF
NA,TRBV29-1,SADPTGVGTEAF
NA,TRBV29-1,SVEPTRASTDTQY
NA,TRBV11-2,ASSRSGTGHNEQF
NA,TRBV5-6,ASSLRTGVVNEQF
once,TRBV5-4,ASSLRAGGPLGETQY
NA,TRBV6-5,ASSYPADRGDQPQH
NA,TRBV7-8,ASSSDPNTKSYGYT
NA,TRBV4-1,ASSQGETIRSGTDTQY
NA,TRBV5-4,ASSQVPGRTEAF
NA,TRBV7-2,ASGEQLNYGYT
medium-sized,TRBV19,ASSMGDARNQPQH
NA,TRBV5-1,AGYHSRGDTEAF
NA,TRBV2,ASSLLAAQRQETQY
NA,TRBV6-5,ASSYRQINEKLF
NA,TRBV4-3,ASSQDYGTANTGELF
NA,TRBV9,ASSVEAGASNEQF
medium-sized,TRBV9,ASSLWERSTSTDTQY
few,TRBV29-1,SVEGTGTGGWGGNQETQY
NA,TRBV5-1,ASSPPTGPGGRDTQY
NA,TRBV2,ASSLPPTGGEQY
medium-sized,TRBV7-9,ASSAYRDRGRYEQY